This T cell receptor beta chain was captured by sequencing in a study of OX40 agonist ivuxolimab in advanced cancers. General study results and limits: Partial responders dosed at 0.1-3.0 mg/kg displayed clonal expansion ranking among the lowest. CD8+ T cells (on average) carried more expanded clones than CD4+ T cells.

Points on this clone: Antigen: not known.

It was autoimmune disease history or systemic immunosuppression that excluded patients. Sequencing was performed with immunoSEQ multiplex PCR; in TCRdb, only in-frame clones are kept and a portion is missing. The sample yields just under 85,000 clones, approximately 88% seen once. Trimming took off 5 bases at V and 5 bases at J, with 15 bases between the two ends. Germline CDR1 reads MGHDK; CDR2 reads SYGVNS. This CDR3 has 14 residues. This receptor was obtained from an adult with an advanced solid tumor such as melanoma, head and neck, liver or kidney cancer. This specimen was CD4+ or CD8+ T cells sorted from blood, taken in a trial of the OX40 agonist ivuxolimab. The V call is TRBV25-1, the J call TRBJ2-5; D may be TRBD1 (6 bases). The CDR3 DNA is TGTGCCAGCAGTAAAGGACAGCCCGCGGAGACCCAGTACTTC. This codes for CASSKGQPAETQYF.